The source of this T cell receptor beta chain is a study of a mutant IDH1 vaccine in newly diagnosed glioma (dated by TCRdb to the early 2020s). Study-wide context: Vaccination was initiated 4-6 weeks after radiotherapy alone, or concurrently with temozolomide cycles in the chemotherapy-containing groups. The roughly 30 treated patients were roughly 60% male and around 40% female, with a mean age of around 40 years. Before enrollment, most patients had been given radiochemotherapy with temozolomide as standard therapy, while the rest had received either radiotherapy alone or temozolomide alone. The week-35 safety follow-up took place at visit V12, and the week-47 end of study took place at visit V13. Peripheral blood was drawn at six visits: V03 (baseline), V05, V07, V10, V12 and V13. Longitudinal TCRB deep sequencing was performed for roughly 27 treated patients wherever samples were available for exploratory analyses.

Comments on this clone: What antigen it recognizes has not been identified. Base qualities were left out, and no much larger clone turns up one base away.

What the study reported, not specific to this receptor: Selection of PBMC samples for TCRB deep sequencing was based on availability. No apparent relationship was observed between pseudoprogression and alterations in the top peripheral T cell clonotypes detected by TCRB sequencing. It was noted by the authors that analyses of patient blood samples could not be reproduced owing to sample limitations. Across multiple MHC alleles, vaccine-induced immune responses were seen in 93.3% of patients.

The sample's time point label, in plain terms: week 47, end of study. A 20-mer mutant IDH1 peptide at 300 micrograms in Montanide made up each vaccine dose, which was injected subcutaneously together with topical imiquimod. Patients were given eight vaccinations, in weeks 1, 3, 5, 7, 11, 15, 19 and 23, which matched visits V03 through V10. Newly diagnosed WHO grade 3 or 4 IDH1-mutant astrocytomas showing loss of nuclear ATRX were present in the donors. The samples were drawn from NOA16, a multicentre, single-arm, open-label phase I trial in Germany that tested a mutant IDH1 peptide vaccine in humans for the first time. Genomic DNA for TCRB sequencing was extracted from EDTA blood using the DNeasy Blood and Tissue Kit. Library prep was done by the immunoSEQ multiplex PCR assay. Rearranged TCR beta chain sequences were amplified using the hsTCRB Kit according to the manufacturer's protocol. Sequencing of TCRB libraries was carried out on an Illumina MiSeq. In the paper's pipeline: Demultiplexing, trimming and gene mapping were performed with the kit vendor's proprietary platform. Imported from immuneACCESS, the table was reduced by TCRdb to in-frame sequences with V and J called. These copies leave out some clones; in studies compared against another copy, an unresolved V gene accounts for under half, and the cause of the remainder is not known. V and J calls and clone size are given by that table; D and trimming were obtained from the DNA. Here the sample has tens of thousands of clones; 82% occur a single time. The ten largest make up around 3.8% of the sample.

A distance of 7 bases separates the germline ends of V and J, which lose 4 bases and 3 bases respectively. There are 12 amino acids in the CDR3, from cysteine to phenylalanine inclusive. Only the CDR3 DNA is retained, 36 bases long and in frame from the first base. Sequences LNHDA (CDR1) and SQIVND (CDR2) are obtained from the germline V gene (reference sequence). In this chain, TRBV19 is recombined with TRBJ2-7, with an unclear D gene assignment. The sequence was obtained from a man aged 35 to 55 with glioma. Some clones in this sample may be carry-over from other donors' samples. Specimen: PBMCs, collected from a glioma patient whose treatment included an IDH1 peptide vaccine. The DNA is TGTGCCAGTAGTACCGTAGACTACGAGCAGTACTTC. Its translation reads: CASSTVDYEQYF.